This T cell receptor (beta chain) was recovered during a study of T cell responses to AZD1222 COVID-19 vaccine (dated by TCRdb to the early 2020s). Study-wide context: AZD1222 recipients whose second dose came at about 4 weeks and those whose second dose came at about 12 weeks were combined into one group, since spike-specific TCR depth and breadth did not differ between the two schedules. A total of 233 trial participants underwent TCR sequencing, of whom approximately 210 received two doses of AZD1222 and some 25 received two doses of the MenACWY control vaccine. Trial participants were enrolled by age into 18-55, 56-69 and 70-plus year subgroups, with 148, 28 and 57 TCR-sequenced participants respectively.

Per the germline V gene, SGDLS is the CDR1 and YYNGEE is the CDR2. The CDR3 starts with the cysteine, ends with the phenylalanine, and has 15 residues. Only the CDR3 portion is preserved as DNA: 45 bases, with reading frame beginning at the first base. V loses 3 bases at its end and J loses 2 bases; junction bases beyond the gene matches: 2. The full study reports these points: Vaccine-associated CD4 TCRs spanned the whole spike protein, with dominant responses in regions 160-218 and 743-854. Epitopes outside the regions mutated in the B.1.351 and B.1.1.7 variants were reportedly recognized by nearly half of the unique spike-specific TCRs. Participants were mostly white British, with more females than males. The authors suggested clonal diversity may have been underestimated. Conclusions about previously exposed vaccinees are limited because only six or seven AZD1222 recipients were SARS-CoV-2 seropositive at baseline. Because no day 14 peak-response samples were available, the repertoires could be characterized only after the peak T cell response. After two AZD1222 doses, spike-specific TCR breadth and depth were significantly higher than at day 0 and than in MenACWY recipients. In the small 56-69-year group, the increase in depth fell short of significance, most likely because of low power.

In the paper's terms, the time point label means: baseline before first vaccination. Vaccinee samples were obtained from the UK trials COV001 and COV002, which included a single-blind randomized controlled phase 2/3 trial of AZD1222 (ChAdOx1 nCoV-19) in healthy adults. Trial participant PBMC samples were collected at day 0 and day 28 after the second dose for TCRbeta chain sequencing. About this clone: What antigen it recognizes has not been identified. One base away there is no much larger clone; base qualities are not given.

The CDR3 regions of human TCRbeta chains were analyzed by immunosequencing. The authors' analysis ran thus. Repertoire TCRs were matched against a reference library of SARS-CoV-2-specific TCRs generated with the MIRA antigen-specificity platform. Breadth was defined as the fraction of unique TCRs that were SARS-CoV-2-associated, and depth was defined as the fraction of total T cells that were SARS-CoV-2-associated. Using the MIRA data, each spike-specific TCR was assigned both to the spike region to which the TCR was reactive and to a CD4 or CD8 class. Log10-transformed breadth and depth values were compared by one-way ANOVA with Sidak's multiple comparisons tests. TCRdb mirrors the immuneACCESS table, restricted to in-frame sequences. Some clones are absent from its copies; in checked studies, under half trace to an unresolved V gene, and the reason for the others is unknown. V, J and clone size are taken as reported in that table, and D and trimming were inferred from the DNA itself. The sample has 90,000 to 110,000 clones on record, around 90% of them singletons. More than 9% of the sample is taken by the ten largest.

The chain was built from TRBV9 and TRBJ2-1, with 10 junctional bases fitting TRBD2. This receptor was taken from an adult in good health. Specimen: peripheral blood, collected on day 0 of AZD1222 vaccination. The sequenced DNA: TGTGCCAGCAGCGAAAGCGGGAGGGCCTACAATGAGCAGTTCTTC. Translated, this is CASSESGRAYNEQFF.